Presented here are 19 T cell receptor beta chains from one specimen sequenced in a study of T cell repertoires in cytomegalovirus infection. One entry per CDR3 protein results from TCRdb running MiXCR on the reads. This table has 650,000 to 900,000 distinct CDR3 sequences, 25% to 35% appearing once. These receptors lack a known antigen. Source: cultured CD8+ T cells from PBMCs, taken from culture after CMV antigen stimulation. These receptors came from a human donor in good health (CMV status not recorded). Some clones in this sample may be carry-over from other donors' samples.

This rearrangement joins TRBV19 to TRBJ1-1; possible D gene TRBD1, 5 bases. The V gene's germline CDR1 is LNHDA and CDR2 SQIVND (reference sequence). The V end lost 1 base, the J end lost 8 bases, and 11 bases lay between the germline ends. This CDR3 comprises 13 residues. DNA for the CDR3: TGTGCCAGTAGTATAGGGGGCGGAAGAGAAGCTTTCTTT. Amino acid sequence: CASSIGGGREAFF.

The J gene is TRBJ1-5, the V gene TRBV19; D gene unclear. The CDR3 has 15 amino acids. Trimming removed 5 bases from V and 6 bases from J, with 17 bases in between. Germline lookup yields CDR1 LNHDA and CDR2 SQIVND (reference sequence). CDR3 region: CASSPPLFGIQPQHF. DNA for the CDR3: TGTGCCAGTAGTCCTCCTCTCTTTGGGATTCAGCCCCAGCATTTT.

This clonotype has more than one count but fewer than ten. The chain couples TRBV12-3 or TRBV12-4 to TRBJ2-5; a weak D match, TRBD2 (6 bases). Trimming removed 8 bases at V and 4 bases at J, with 23 bases between. This CDR3 is built from 16 residues. The CDR3 region has the DNA TGTGCCAGCGGGGGAGGACGGGCCTTGGCTACAGAGACCCAGTACTTC. It is translated as CASGGGRALATETQYF.

This clonotype was recorded at least ten times. The J gene is TRBJ2-1, the V gene TRBV12-3 or TRBV12-4; 8 positions agree with TRBD2. The trim removed 5 bases at V and 7 bases at J, leaving 4 bases unmatched. This CDR3 has 13 residues. CDR3 sequence (DNA): TGTGCCAGCAGTCGGGGGGGACGGAATGAGCAGTTCTTC. Protein product: CASSRGGRNEQFF.

A few counts support this clonotype. The chain joins TRBV19 to TRBJ1-6; no reliable D call. CDR1 is LNHDA and CDR2 is SQIVND in the germline V gene (reference sequence). The ends were cut back, 10 bases at V and 1 base at J, with 8 bases in the middle. The CDR3 loop spans 13 amino acids. The CDR3 reads CATRVSYNSPLHF. CDR3 in DNA: TGTGCCACCCGCGTGTCCTATAATTCACCCCTCCACTTT.

V and J are TRBV4-1 and TRBJ2-1; 10 bases are a match to TRBD2. V lost 0 bases to trimming and J lost 5 bases; unmatched junction nucleotides: 7. CDR3 length: 17 amino acids. Germline V gene lookup returns CDR1 MGHRA and CDR2 YSYEKL. CDR3 in amino acids: CASSQDVLAGANNEQFF. In DNA form, the CDR3 reads TGCGCCAGCAGCCAAGATGTCCTAGCGGGGGCCAACAATGAGCAGTTCTTC.

The genes are TRBV3-1 and TRBJ2-7; 11 nucleotides line up with TRBD2. The germline gives CDR1 LGHDT, CDR2 YNNKEL (reference sequence). V was pared by 4 bases and J by 3 bases, with 8 bases of the junction left unmatched. The CDR3 runs to 16 residues. Here the CDR3 reads CASSPQLAGAVYEQYF. DNA for the CDR3: TGTGCCAGCAGCCCCCAACTAGCGGGGGCCGTCTACGAGCAGTACTTC.

Only a few counts were recorded for this clonotype. The chain joins TRBV10-2 to TRBJ2-2, with D uncertain. Trimming removed 10 bases at V and 6 bases at J, with 12 bases between. Germline V gene lookup returns CDR1 WSHSY and CDR2 SAAADI. CDR3 length: 12 amino acids. The CDR3 DNA follows: TGCGCCACCCCGGGCCTCGCCGGGGAGCTGTTTTTT. Translated: CATPGLAGELFF.

The chain couples TRBV7-9 to TRBJ2-7; D possibly uses TRBD1 or TRBD2 (6 bases each). Germline CDR1 and CDR2: SEHNR and FQNEAQ (reference sequence). The CDR3 contains 14 residues. Deletions cut 2 bases from V and 6 bases from J, with 14 bases between. The CDR3 spells CASSLRGRPIEQYF. CDR3 in DNA: TGTGCCAGCAGCTTAAGGGGGAGGCCGATCGAGCAGTACTTC.

This clonotype occurred many times. The chain has TRBV7-9 and TRBJ2-5; TRBD2 agrees at 11 bases. J lost 3 bases, V lost 4 bases, and 4 bases had no gene match. Germline V gives CDR1 SEHNR, CDR2 FQNEAQ (reference sequence). The CDR3 length is 15 residues. The CDR3 coding sequence is TGTGCCAGCAGCTCCAAGGGACTAGCGGAAGAGACCCAGTACTTC. Protein: CASSSKGLAEETQYF.

The V gene is TRBV28, the J gene TRBJ1-2; TRBD1 agrees at 9 bases. CDR3 length: 17 amino acids. V shed 5 bases, J shed 4 bases, and the junction held 14 bases outside the gene matches. Looked up from germline, CDR1 is MDHEN and CDR2 is SYDVKM. The CDR3 DNA reads as TGTGCCAGCAGTGGGGGACAGGGAGCTTCCCCCCTCTATGGCTACACCTTC. Protein product: CASSGGQGASPLYGYTF.

This clonotype was counted only a few times. The chain employs TRBV29-1 and TRBJ2-5, with 8 nucleotides matching TRBD1. Germline V gene data show CDR1 as SQVTM and CDR2 as ANQGSEA. The length of the CDR3 is 12 residues. V gave up 6 bases and J gave up 2 bases; unmatched junction bases: 2. CDR3 in amino acids: CSVDRGQETQYF. The CDR3 bases are TGCAGCGTCGACAGGGGACAAGAGACCCAGTACTTC.

There are a few counts of this clonotype. J is TRBJ2-7 and V is TRBV12-3 or TRBV12-4; 10 bases are shared with TRBD2. The CDR3 runs to 15 residues. V trimming: 5 bases; J trimming: 3 bases; junction bases outside the gene matches: 7. CDR3: CASSQILAGLYEQYV. The DNA of the CDR3 is TGTGCCAGCAGTCAGATACTAGCGGGACTCTACGAGCAGTACGTC.

This clonotype showed up just once. The chain employs TRBV5-6 and TRBJ2-7; D is uncertain. This CDR3 spans 12 amino acids. V was clipped by 1 base and J by 3 bases, with 5 bases between them. The germline gives CDR1 SGHDT, CDR2 YYEEEE. The CDR3 loop is CASSLRFYEQYV. The CDR3 nucleotides are TGTGCCAGCAGCTTGCGATTCTACGAGCAGTACGTC.

This chain joins TRBV6-2 or TRBV6-3 and TRBJ2-1; D is possibly TRBD2 (5 bases). The V end was cut by 1 base, the J end by 9 bases, with 16 bases between. Germline CDR1 and CDR2: MNHEY and SVGEGT. The CDR3 length is 15 residues. Written as DNA, the CDR3 is TGTGCCAGCAGTTACTACTTGCCGGAGGATGCTGAGCAGTTCTTC. Residues: CASSYYLPEDAEQFF.

This chain connects TRBV5-6 to TRBJ2-1, with D perhaps given as TRBD1 or TRBD2 (5 bases each). CDR3 length: 13 amino acids. CDR1 and CDR2 (germline): SGHDT, YYEEEE. Trimming cost V 0 bases and J 9 bases, with 10 bases left between them. The DNA for the CDR3 is TGTGCCAGCAGCTTGGCCAGGGCGGGTGAGCAGTTCTTC. It encodes CASSLARAGEQFF.

The gene calls are TRBV5-4 and TRBJ2-7; D may be TRBD1 or TRBD2 (5 bases each). This CDR3 region has 16 residues. CDR1 and CDR2 from the germline V gene are SGHNT and YYREEE (reference sequence). V was pared by 2 bases and J by 1 base, with 16 bases between. CDR3 amino acids: CASSFGTGPSSYEQYF. Written as DNA, the CDR3 is TGTGCCAGCAGCTTTGGGACGGGACCGTCATCCTACGAGCAGTACTTC.

This clonotype appeared many times. The rearrangement uses TRBV7-2 and TRBJ2-1; possible D gene TRBD1, 6 bases. V dropped 4 bases and J dropped 3 bases, with 13 bases sitting between them. The germline V gene has CDR1 SGHTA and CDR2 FQGNSA. This CDR3 comprises 15 residues. CDR3 sequence reads: CASSSYTQGYNEQFF. The CDR3, as DNA: TGTGCCAGCAGCTCCTACACACAGGGCTACAATGAGCAGTTCTTC.

This sequence joins TRBV11-3 and TRBJ2-7, with 7 positions matching TRBD2. From germline, CDR1 is SGHNT and CDR2 YENEEA. V trimming: 5 bases; J trimming: 7 bases; junction bases outside the gene matches: 11. CDR3 length: 14 amino acids. CDR3 DNA sequence: TGTGCCAGCAGCCCAGGAGGGAGGGGTGGAGAGCAGTACTTC. It specifies CASSPGGRGGEQYF.